The rows below give T cell receptor beta chains drawn from one sample of a study of cytomegalovirus exposure and HLA in healthy donors. Sequenced by immunoSEQ multiplex PCR; TCRdb stores in-frame clones only, minus some. The table has about 150,000 clones, roughly 84% seen once. Sequencing input: PBMCs. Every receptor here comes from a human donor in good health. Both conserved end residues are part of each CDR3. The D gene is left open where the match is weak.

d_gene	v_gene	j_gene	CDR3aa	CDR3nt
TRBD2	TRBV27	TRBJ2-1	CASSLSAGVYNEQFF	TGTGCCAGCAGTTTATCAGCGGGGGTTTACAATGAGCAGTTCTTC
TRBD1	TRBV6-6	TRBJ1-4	CASSTQGRGVAEKLFF	TGTGCCAGCAGTACACAGGGGCGGGGTGTGGCTGAAAAACTGTTTTTT
TRBD2	TRBV13	TRBJ2-3	CASSFTSGGKDTQYF	TGTGCCAGCAGTTTTACTAGCGGGGGGAAAGATACGCAGTATTTT
TRBD1	TRBV19	TRBJ1-2	CASSTLPGQKKHGYTF	TGTGCCAGTAGTACGCTGCCGGGACAGAAAAAGCATGGCTACACCTTC
NA	TRBV27	TRBJ2-7	CASRNLPGFEQYF	TGTGCCAGCCGCAACCTTCCCGGTTTCGAGCAGTACTTC
NA	TRBV5-1	TRBJ2-7	CASRPAGRGNSYEQYF	TGCGCCAGCAGGCCGGCGGGACGGGGGAACTCCTACGAGCAGTACTTC
NA	TRBV6-6	TRBJ2-5	CASSLQAQETQYF	TGTGCCAGCAGTTTACAGGCCCAAGAGACCCAGTACTTC
TRBD1	TRBV4-1	TRBJ2-1	CASSRPGQDNEQFF	TGCGCCAGCAGCCGCCCAGGACAGGACAATGAGCAGTTCTTC
NA	TRBV5-8	TRBJ1-6	CASSLGRSPLHF	TGTGCCAGCAGCTTGGGGCGGTCACCCCTCCACTTT
NA	TRBV9	TRBJ1-2	CASSVAYKPGKNYGYTF	TGTGCCAGCAGCGTAGCTTATAAACCAGGGAAGAACTATGGCTACACCTTC
TRBD1	TRBV9	TRBJ1-1	CASSVVSGGNTEAFF	TGTGCCAGCAGCGTAGTCTCAGGGGGGAACACTGAAGCTTTCTTT
NA	TRBV6-4	TRBJ2-1	CASSDSPGSVEQFF	TGTGCCAGCAGTGACTCTCCCGGGAGCGTTGAGCAGTTCTTC
NA	TRBV5-1	TRBJ2-2	CASSLVGATGELFF	TGCGCCAGCAGCTTGGTTGGGGCCACCGGGGAGCTGTTTTTT
TRBD1	TRBV30	TRBJ2-7	CAWSVSRVQGTSYEQYF	TGTGCCTGGAGTGTATCCCGGGTACAGGGGACCTCCTACGAGCAGTACTTC
TRBD2	TRBV7-2	TRBJ2-2	CASTLGIAGTGELFF	TGTGCCAGCACCCTGGGGATAGCGGGGACCGGGGAGCTGTTTTTT
NA	TRBV4-1	TRBJ2-2	CASSQDSGELFF	TGCGCCAGCAGCCAAGACTCCGGGGAGCTGTTTTTT
NA	TRBV11-2	TRBJ1-3	CASSSPGQRNTIYF	TGTGCCAGCAGCTCGCCGGGACAAAGAAACACCATATATTTT
NA	TRBV29-1	TRBJ2-1	CSAGGTSSYNEQFF	TGCAGCGCCGGGGGGACAAGCTCCTACAATGAGCAGTTCTTC
TRBD1	TRBV6-6	TRBJ1-3	CASSFDRARNTIYF	TGTGCCAGCAGTTTCGACAGGGCCAGAAACACCATATATTTT
NA	TRBV9	TRBJ2-1	CASSVGTSSYNEQFF	TGTGCCAGCAGCGTGGGCACAAGCTCCTACAATGAGCAGTTCTTC
NA	TRBV7-9	TRBJ1-2	CASRMAEGRADDGYTF	TGTGCCAGCAGAATGGCTGAGGGAAGGGCGGACGATGGCTACACCTTC
NA	TRBV28	TRBJ2-7	CASSIGAAGSYEQYF	TGTGCCAGCAGTATAGGAGCGGCGGGCTCCTACGAGCAGTACTTC